The 20 T cell receptor beta chains below all came from one sample that was sequenced in a study of blood T cell repertoires in COVID-19. TCRdb's copy holds only in-frame clones and misses some; the assay was immunoSEQ multiplex PCR. This table holds tens of thousands of clones, around 90% found once. The sequencing sample was made of peripheral blood. The receptors derive from a man aged 40-55 years with COVID-19, enrolled during active disease.

This chain uses TRBV7-2 with TRBJ2-2; D is unresolved. V lost 2 bases and J lost 7, with 5 bases in between. Germline V gene lookup returns CDR1 SGHTA and CDR2 FQGNSA. The CDR3 is 12 amino acids. The DNA of the CDR3 is TGTGCCAGCAGCTTAATACTCGGGGAGCTGTTTTTT. It encodes CASSLILGELFF.

The rearrangement joins TRBV24-1 to TRBJ1-2; D unresolved. CDR3 size: 14 residues. Trimming cost V 3 bases and J 0 bases, with 7 bases left between them. Germline CDR1 reads KGHDR; CDR2 reads SFDVKD. The CDR3 sequence: CATSDGGANYGYTF. In DNA, the CDR3 is TGTGCCACCAGTGATGGAGGTGCTAACTATGGCTACACCTTC.

V gene TRBV10-3 combines with J gene TRBJ2-1; 8 bases line up with TRBD1. Germline V gene lookup returns CDR1 ENHRY and CDR2 SYGVKD. The trim removed 2 bases at V and 0 bases at J, leaving 6 bases unmatched. The CDR3 has 17 amino acids. CDR3 amino acids: CAISEMTDRGSYNEQFF. The CDR3, as DNA: TGTGCCATCAGTGAGATGACCGACAGGGGCTCCTACAATGAGCAGTTCTTC.

This clone was detected once. This rearrangement joins TRBV19 to TRBJ2-1, with D hard to call. CDR1 LNHDA and CDR2 SQIVND come from the germline V gene (reference sequence). This CDR3 has 12 residues. The germline V and J ends were trimmed by 6 bases and 9 bases, with 12 bases remaining between them. Written as DNA, the CDR3 is TGTGCCAGTAGCCTATTACTCGGTGAGCAGTTCTTC. It codes for CASSLLLGEQFF. Using reference TRBV19 and TRBJ2-1 for the parts outside the CDR3, the full variable domain is DGGITQSPKYLFRKEGQNVTLSCEQNLNHDAMYWYRQDPGQGLRLIYYSQIVNDFQKGDIAEGYSVSREKKESFPLTVTSAQKNPTAFYLCASSLLLGEQFFGPGTRLTVL.

The chain has TRBV21-1 and TRBJ1-6; the table's TRBD1 call for D was not verified on the DNA. TRBV21-1 corresponds to a pseudogene. The CDR3 is made up of 15 amino acids. The CDR3 reads CASSARDRGVTPLHF. The DNA of the CDR3 is TGTGCCAGCAGCGCCAGGGACAGGGGTGTGACACCCCTCCACTTT.

The V gene is TRBV6-1, the J gene TRBJ2-7; D remains ambiguous. This CDR3 region has 15 residues. Germline assignment: CDR1 MNHNS and CDR2 SASEGT. Trimming pared 1 base from V and 1 base from J, leaving 11 bases between. This chain's CDR3 is CASSEGSGSSYEQYF. For the CDR3, the DNA is TGTGCCAGCAGTGAAGGATCAGGTTCATCCTACGAGCAGTACTTC.

The chain joins TRBV12-3 or TRBV12-4 to TRBJ1-6; D perhaps matches TRBD1 (6 bases). The V gene lost 5 bases and the J gene lost 14 bases, with 13 bases spanning the gap. CDR3 length: 12 residues. Written as DNA, the CDR3 is TGTGCCAGCAGTGGGACACCCAGGGCCCTCCACTTT. It translates to CASSGTPRALHF.

The genes are TRBV28 and TRBJ1-3; D is ambiguous. The CDR3 length is 14 residues. Germline CDR1 and CDR2: MDHEN and SYDVKM. Deletions cut 7 bases from V and 4 bases from J, with 14 bases between. As DNA, the CDR3 is TGTGCCAGCATCGCCTCTCAGGAAGGAAACACCATATATTTT. It specifies CASIASQEGNTIYF.

This chain joins TRBV15 and TRBJ1-3; TRBD1 agrees at 10 bases. Germline V gene data show CDR1 as LNHNV and CDR2 as YYDKDF (reference sequence). This CDR3 comprises 16 residues. J lost 0 bases, V lost 4 bases, and 3 bases had no gene match. CDR3 nucleotides: TGTGCCACCAGCAAGGGACAGGGGAGCTCTGGAAACACCATATATTTT. Amino acid sequence: CATSKGQGSSGNTIYF.

This chain joins TRBV5-1 and TRBJ1-4; D might be TRBD1 (5 bases). CDR1 is SGHRS and CDR2 is YFSETQ in the germline V gene. V gave up 3 bases and J gave up 5 bases, with 14 bases separating them. This CDR3 comprises 15 residues. The chain's CDR3 is CASSYSGKMNEKLFF. The CDR3, as DNA: TGCGCCAGCAGCTATTCAGGGAAGATGAATGAAAAACTGTTTTTT.

In its sample, this clone was seen a few times. The chain uses TRBV9 and TRBJ2-7; 14 nucleotides agree with TRBD2. The CDR3 has 15 residues. Germline V CDR1 and CDR2: SGDLS, YYNGEE. Germline trimming cut 4 bases from V and 5 bases from J; bases unmatched to any gene: 5. The CDR3 DNA sequence: TGTGCCAGCAGCAAGGGACTAGCGGGAGAAAACGAGCAGTACTTC. Translating it yields CASSKGLAGENEQYF. The variable domain in full, with the rest retrieved from reference TRBV9 and TRBJ2-7, is DSGVTQTPKHLITATGQRVTLRCSPRSGDLSVYWYQQSLDQGLQFLIQYYNGEERAKGNILERFSAQQFPDLHSELNLSSLELGDSALYFCASSKGLAGENEQYFGPGTRLTVT.

The CDR3 loop is CASSQTGFEPQHF. The CDR3 DNA reads TGTGCCAGTAGTCAGACAGGATTCGAGCCCCAGCATTTT. The V gene is TRBV19, the J gene TRBJ1-5; D perhaps matches TRBD1 (6 bases). V lost 5 bases to trimming and J lost 8 bases, with 13 bases between them. Germline V lookup: CDR1 LNHDA, CDR2 SQIVND (reference sequence). CDR3 length: 13 amino acids.

The chain is built from TRBV25-1 and TRBJ2-1, with D hard to call. The CDR3 totals 16 residues. Germline CDR1 reads MGHDK; CDR2 reads SYGVNS. Deletions cut 4 bases from V and 7 bases from J, with 20 bases between. CDR3 bases: TGTGCCAGCAGTGTAAATTCCGTAAGGAGATGGAATGAGCAGTTCTTC. Protein: CASSVNSVRRWNEQFF.

The chain employs TRBV28 and TRBJ1-5; 9 bases map to TRBD1. Per germline, CDR1 MDHEN and CDR2 SYDVKM. The V and J ends lost 4 bases and 4 bases, in that order; junction bases with no gene match: 2. CDR3 length equals 14 residues. In DNA form, the CDR3 reads TGTGCCAGCAGTTACGGGACAGGGAATCAGCCCCAGCATTTT. The encoded protein is CASSYGTGNQPQHF. Using reference TRBV28 and TRBJ1-5 for the parts outside the CDR3, the full variable domain is DVKVTQSSRYLVKRTGEKVFLECVQDMDHENMFWYRQDPGLGLRLIYFSYDVKMKEKGDIPEGYSVSREKKERFSLILESASTNQTSMYLCASSYGTGNQPQHFGDGTRLSIL.

This sequence joins TRBV18 and TRBJ2-1; D is perhaps TRBD2 (5 bases). The CDR3 runs 15 residues. V shed 5 bases and J shed 2 bases, with 13 bases lying between them. Germline values: CDR1 KGHSH, CDR2 LQKENI. The CDR3 DNA sequence: TGTGCCAGCTCAACCCGACGGGGAGCCTACAATGAGCAGTTCTTC. Translation gives CASSTRRGAYNEQFF.

The J gene is TRBJ1-1, the V gene TRBV9; no clear D. Trimming pared 0 bases from V and 4 bases from J, leaving 7 bases between. The germline V gene encodes CDR1 SGDLS and CDR2 YYNGEE. CDR3 size: 13 residues. CDR3 sequence (DNA): TGTGCCAGCAGCGTAGGGCCGTTCACTGAAGCTTTCTTT. The encoded protein is CASSVGPFTEAFF.

The J gene is TRBJ2-6, the V gene TRBV11-3, with 9 bases lining up with TRBD1. V gave up 3 bases and J gave up 0 bases; unmatched junction bases: 6. This CDR3 has 18 residues. CDR1 SGHNT and CDR2 YENEEA come from the germline V gene. CDR3 sequence (DNA): TGTGCCAGCAGCTTTTCCGGGACAGGGAGCTCTGGGGCCAACGTCCTGACTTTC. Its protein is CASSFSGTGSSGANVLTF.

V and J are TRBV27 and TRBJ2-2; TRBD2 matches 8 bases. Trimming cost V 6 bases and J 3 bases; bases outside gene matches: 9. The V gene's germline CDR1 is MNHEY and CDR2 SMNVEV (reference sequence). CDR3 size: 16 residues. The CDR3 loop reads CASRLREGWDTGELFF. The CDR3 DNA sequence: TGTGCCAGCAGACTCCGGGAGGGCTGGGACACCGGGGAGCTGTTTTTT.

The V call is TRBV7-2, the J call TRBJ1-4; TRBD1 is a possible D gene (5 bases). The length of the CDR3 is 13 residues. Trimming took 5 bases from V and 10 from J, leaving 14 bases between them. Germline V gene lookup returns CDR1 SGHTA and CDR2 FQGNSA. This CDR3 is CASSPTAVGKLFF. The CDR3 DNA reads as TGTGCCAGCAGCCCGACAGCTGTCGGAAAACTGTTTTTT.

The chain uses TRBV11-2 and TRBJ1-1; TRBD1 matches 8 bases. Germline CDR1 is SGHAT and CDR2 is FQNNGV. This CDR3 has 15 residues. Unmatched junction bases numbered 10, after V lost 5 bases and J lost 5 bases. The CDR3 bases are TGTGCCAGCAGCAGCCGACAGGGGAGGGATACTGAAGCTTTCTTT. It encodes CASSSRQGRDTEAFF.